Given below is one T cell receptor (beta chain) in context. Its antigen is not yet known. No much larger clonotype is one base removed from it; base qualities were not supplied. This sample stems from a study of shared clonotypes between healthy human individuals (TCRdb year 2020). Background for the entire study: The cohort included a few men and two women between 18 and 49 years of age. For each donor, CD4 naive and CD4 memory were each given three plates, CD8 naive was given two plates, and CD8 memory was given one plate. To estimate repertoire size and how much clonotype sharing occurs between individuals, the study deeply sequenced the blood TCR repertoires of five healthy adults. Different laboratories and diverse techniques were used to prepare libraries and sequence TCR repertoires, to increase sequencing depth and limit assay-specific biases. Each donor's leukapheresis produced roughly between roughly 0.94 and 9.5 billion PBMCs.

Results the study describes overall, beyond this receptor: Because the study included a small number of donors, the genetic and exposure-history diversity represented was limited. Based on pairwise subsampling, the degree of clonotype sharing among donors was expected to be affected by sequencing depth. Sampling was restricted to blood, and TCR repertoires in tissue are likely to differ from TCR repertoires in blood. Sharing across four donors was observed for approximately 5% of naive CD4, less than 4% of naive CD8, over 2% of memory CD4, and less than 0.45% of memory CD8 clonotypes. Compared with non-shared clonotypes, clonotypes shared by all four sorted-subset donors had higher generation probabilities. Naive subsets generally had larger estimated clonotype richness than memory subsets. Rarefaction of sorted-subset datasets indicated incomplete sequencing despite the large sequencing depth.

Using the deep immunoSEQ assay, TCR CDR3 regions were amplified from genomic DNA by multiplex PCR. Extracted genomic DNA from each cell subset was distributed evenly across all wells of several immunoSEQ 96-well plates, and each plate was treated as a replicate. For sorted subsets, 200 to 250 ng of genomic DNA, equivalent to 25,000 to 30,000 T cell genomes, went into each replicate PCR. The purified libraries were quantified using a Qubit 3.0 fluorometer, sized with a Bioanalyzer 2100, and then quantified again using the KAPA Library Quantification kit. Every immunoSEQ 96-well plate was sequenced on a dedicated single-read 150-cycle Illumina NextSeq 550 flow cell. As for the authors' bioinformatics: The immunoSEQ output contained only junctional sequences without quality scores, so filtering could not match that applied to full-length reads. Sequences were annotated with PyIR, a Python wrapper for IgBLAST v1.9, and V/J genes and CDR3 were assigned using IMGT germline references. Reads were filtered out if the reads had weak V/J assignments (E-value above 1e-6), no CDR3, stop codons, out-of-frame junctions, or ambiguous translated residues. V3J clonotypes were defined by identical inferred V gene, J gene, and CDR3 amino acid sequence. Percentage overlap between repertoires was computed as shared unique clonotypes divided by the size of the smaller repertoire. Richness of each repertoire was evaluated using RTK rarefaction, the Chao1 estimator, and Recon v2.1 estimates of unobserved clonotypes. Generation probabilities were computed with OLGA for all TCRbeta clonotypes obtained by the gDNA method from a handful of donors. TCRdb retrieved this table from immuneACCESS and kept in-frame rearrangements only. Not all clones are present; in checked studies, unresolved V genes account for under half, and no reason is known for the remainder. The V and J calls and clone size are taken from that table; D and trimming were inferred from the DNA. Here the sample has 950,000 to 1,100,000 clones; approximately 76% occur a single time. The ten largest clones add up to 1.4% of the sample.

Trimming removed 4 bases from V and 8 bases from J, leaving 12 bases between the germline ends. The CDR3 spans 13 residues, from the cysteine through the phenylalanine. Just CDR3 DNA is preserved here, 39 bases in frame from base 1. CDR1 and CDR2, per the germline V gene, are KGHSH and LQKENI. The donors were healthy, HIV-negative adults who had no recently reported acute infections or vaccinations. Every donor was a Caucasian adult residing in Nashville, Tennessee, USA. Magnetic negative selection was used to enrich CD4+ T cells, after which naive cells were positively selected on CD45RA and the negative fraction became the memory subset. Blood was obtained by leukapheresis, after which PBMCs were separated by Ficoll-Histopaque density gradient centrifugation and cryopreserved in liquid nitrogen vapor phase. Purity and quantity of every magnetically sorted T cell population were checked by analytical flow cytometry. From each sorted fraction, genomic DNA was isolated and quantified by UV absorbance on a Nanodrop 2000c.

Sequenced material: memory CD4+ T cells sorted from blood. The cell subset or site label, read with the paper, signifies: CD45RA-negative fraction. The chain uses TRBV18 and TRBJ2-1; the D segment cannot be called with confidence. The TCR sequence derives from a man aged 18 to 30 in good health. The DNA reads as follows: TGTGCCAGCTCACTTTACATAGGCGATGAGCAGTTCTTC. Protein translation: CASSLYIGDEQFF.